This T cell receptor beta chain was sequenced for a study of blood T cell repertoires in COVID-19. The cohort comprised adults aged roughly 18 to 95 years residing in 20 to 30 US areas. V shed 4 bases and J shed 6 bases, with 16 bases lying between them. In germline, CDR1 is SQVTM, CDR2 ANQGSEA. CDR3 length: 13 residues. In the source study's methods: Amplified reference gene primers provided the basis for estimating nucleated cell counts. The table came from immunoSEQ multiplex PCR; TCRdb's copy has only in-frame clones and leaves some out. For V, J and clone size, that table is used; D and trimming come from the DNA. The sample holds roughly 400,000 clones, roughly 88% seen once.

The TCR comes from a man aged 18-30 years who had recovered from COVID-19. The sample consisted of PBMCs or T cells enriched from blood (not recorded which). This chain connects TRBV29-1 to TRBJ2-7; D is uncertain. The CDR3 is CSVGLPETGEQYF. For the CDR3, the DNA is TGCAGCGTTGGTCTCCCGGAGACCGGCGAGCAGTACTTC.